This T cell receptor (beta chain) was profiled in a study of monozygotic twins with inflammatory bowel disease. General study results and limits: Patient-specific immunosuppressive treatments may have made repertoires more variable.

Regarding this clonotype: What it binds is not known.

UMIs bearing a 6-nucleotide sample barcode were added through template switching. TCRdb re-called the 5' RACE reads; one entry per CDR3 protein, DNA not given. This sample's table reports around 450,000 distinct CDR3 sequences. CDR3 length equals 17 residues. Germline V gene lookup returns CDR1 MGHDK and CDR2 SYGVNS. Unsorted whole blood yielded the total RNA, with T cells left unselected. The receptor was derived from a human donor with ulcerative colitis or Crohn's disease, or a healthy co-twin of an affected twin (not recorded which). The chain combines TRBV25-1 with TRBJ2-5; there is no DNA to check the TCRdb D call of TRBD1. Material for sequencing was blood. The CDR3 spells CASSDPGMGPLGETQYF.